This T cell receptor beta chain was recovered during a study of monozygotic twins with cystic fibrosis. Study at large: With about 15 PCR cycles, barcoded libraries came from about 3 micrograms of fragmented DNA.

The CDR3 is made up of 16 amino acids. V was shortened by 1 base and J by 3 bases, with 15 bases between the two germline ends. Germline V CDR1 and CDR2: SEHNR, FQNEAQ (reference sequence). General study results and limits: Low clonality (median roughly 0.01) suggested a mostly naive repertoire. In this small cohort, shared CDR3 numbers showed no association with age, concordance or disease severity. J usage was most co-twin-similar in 8 of 16 pairs, V in 13.

Measured with immunoSEQ multiplex PCR; TCRdb has only the in-frame clones, and not every one. The sample contains roughly 30,000 clones, about 92% of which appear only once. A remark on this clone: Its antigen is not identified.

The chain is built from TRBV7-9 and TRBJ1-1; D possibly corresponds to TRBD1 (5 bases). The sequenced material came from blood. This receptor was identified in a girl aged 2 to 9 with cystic fibrosis. The CDR3 protein is CASSLVRQGRDTEAFF. The CDR3 coding sequence is TGTGCCAGCAGCTTAGTTCGGCAGGGCAGGGACACTGAAGCTTTCTTT. Full variable domain (outside the CDR3, taken from reference TRBV7-9 and TRBJ1-1): DTGVSQNPRHKITKRGQNVTFRCDPISEHNRLYWYRQTLGQGPEFLTYFQNEAQLEKSRLLSDRFSAERPKGSFSTLEIQRTEQGDSAMYLCASSLVRQGRDTEAFFGQGTRLTVV.